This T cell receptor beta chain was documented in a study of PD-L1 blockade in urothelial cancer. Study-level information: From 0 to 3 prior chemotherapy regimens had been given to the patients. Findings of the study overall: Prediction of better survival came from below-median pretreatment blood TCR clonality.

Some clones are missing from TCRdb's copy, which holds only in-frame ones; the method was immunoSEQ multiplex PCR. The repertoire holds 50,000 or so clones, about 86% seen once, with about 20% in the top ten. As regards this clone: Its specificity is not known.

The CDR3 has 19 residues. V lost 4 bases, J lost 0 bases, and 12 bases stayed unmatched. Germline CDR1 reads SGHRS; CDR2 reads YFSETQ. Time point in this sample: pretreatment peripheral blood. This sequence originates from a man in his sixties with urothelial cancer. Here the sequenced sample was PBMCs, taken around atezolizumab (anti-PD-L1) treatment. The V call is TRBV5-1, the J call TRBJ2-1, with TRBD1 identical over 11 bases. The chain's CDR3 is CASSIEGQGALRSYNEQFF. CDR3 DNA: TGCGCCAGCAGCATTGAAGGACAGGGGGCATTACGCTCCTACAATGAGCAGTTCTTC.